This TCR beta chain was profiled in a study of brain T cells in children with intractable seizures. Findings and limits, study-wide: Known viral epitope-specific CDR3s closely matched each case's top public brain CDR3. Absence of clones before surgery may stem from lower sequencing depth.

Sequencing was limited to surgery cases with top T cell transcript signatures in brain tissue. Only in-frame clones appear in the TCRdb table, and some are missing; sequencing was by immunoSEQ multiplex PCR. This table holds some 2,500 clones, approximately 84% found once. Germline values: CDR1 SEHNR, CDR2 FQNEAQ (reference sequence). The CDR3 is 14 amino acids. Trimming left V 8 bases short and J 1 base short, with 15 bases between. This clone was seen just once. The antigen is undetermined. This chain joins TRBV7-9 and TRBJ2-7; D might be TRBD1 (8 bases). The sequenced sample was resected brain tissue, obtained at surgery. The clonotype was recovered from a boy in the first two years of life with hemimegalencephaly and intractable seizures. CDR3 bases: TGTGCCAGCCAAGGACAGGGAGGGTCCTACGAGCAGTACTTC. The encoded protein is CASQGQGGSYEQYF.